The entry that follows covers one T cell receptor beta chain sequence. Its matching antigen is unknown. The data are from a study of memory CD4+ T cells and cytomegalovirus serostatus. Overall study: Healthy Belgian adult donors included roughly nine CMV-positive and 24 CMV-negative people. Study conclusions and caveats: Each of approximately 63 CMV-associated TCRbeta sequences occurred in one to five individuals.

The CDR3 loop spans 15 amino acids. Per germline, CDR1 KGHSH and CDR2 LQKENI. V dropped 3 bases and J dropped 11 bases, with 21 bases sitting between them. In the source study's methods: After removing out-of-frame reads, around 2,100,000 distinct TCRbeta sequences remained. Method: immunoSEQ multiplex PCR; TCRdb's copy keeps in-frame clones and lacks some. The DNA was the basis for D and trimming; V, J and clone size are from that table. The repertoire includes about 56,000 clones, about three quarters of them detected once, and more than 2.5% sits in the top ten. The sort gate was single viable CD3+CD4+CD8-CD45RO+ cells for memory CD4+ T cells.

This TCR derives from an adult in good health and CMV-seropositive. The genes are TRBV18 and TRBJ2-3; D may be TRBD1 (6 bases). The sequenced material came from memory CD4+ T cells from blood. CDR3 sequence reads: CASSPGAGEIQRQYF. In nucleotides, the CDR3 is TGTGCCAGCTCACCTGGGGCAGGGGAGATCCAGCGGCAGTATTTT.